Included here is one T cell receptor beta chain sequence, with context. Antigen: not known. CDR3 size: 19 residues. The V segment lost 5 bases and the J segment 0 bases; nucleotides outside the gene matches: 16. CDR1 is MDHEN, CDR2 SYDVKM, per germline. These data come from a study of T cell responses to AZD1222 COVID-19 vaccine. Notes on the study in general: A rise in Spike-specific TCR breadth and depth followed two AZD1222 doses. Clonal diversity was possibly underestimated, and white British individuals and females predominated among donors.

The assay was immunoSEQ multiplex PCR, and TCRdb's table has in-frame clones only and misses some. The data hold approximately 140,000 clones, with under 95% observed a single time. This specimen consisted of peripheral blood, obtained 28 days after the second dose of the MenACWY control vaccine. The TCR sequence derives from an adult who received the MenACWY meningococcal vaccine as a control. The chain employs TRBV28 and TRBJ2-3; 8 bases align to TRBD2. This CDR3 is CASSPGGAGGPYSTDTQYF. DNA of the CDR3: TGTGCCAGCAGTCCCGGGGGCGCGGGGGGCCCCTATAGCACAGATACGCAGTATTTT. The whole variable domain, remainder taken from reference TRBV28 and TRBJ2-3, is DVKVTQSSRYLVKRTGEKVFLECVQDMDHENMFWYRQDPGLGLRLIYFSYDVKMKEKGDIPEGYSVSREKKERFSLILESASTNQTSMYLCASSPGGAGGPYSTDTQYFGPGTRLTVL.